Sequencing of this T cell receptor (beta chain) was carried out in a study of T cell responses to AZD1222 COVID-19 vaccine (dated by TCRdb to the early 2020s). Looking at the study overall: A total of 233 trial participants underwent TCR sequencing, of whom more than 200 had received two doses of AZD1222 and about 26 had received two doses of the MenACWY control vaccine. Trial participants were enrolled into age subgroups of 18-55, 56-69 and 70-plus years, which contained 148, 28 and 57 TCR-sequenced participants, respectively. Findings and caveats that apply to the study as a whole: Only a handful of AZD1222 recipients were SARS-CoV-2 seropositive at baseline, limiting conclusions about previously exposed vaccinees. Reportedly, almost half of the unique spike-specific TCRs recognized epitopes lying outside the regions that are mutated in the B.1.351 and B.1.1.7 variants. Participants were mostly white British and included more females than males, and it was suggested by the authors that clonal diversity may have been underestimated. The whole spike protein was spanned by vaccine-associated CD4 TCRs, and dominant responses were seen in regions 160-218 and 743-854. Because no day 14 peak-response samples were available, the repertoires could be characterized only after the peak T cell response. After two AZD1222 doses, spike-specific TCR breadth and depth were significantly higher than at day 0 and than in MenACWY recipients. In the small 56-69-year group, the increase in depth fell short of significance, most likely because of low power.

The sample's time point label, decoded: about 28 days (+/-7) after the second vaccine dose. The sample's treatment or condition, from its label and the paper: meningococcal conjugate vaccine given as trial control. Vaccinee samples were obtained from the UK trials COV001 and COV002, which included a single-blind randomized controlled phase 2/3 trial of AZD1222 (ChAdOx1 nCoV-19) in healthy adults. Trial participant PBMC samples were collected at day 0 and day 28 after the second dose for TCRbeta chain sequencing. Reading the germline V gene gives CDR1 MDHEN and CDR2 SYDVKM. The V end loses 4 bases and the J end loses 2 bases, and a stretch of 16 bases separates them. The CDR3 has 16 amino acids, counting the end cysteine and phenylalanine. The kept DNA is CDR3 alone, 48 bases in frame from the first base. About this clone: Its specific antigen is unknown. No much larger clone exists at a distance of one base, and base qualities are not known.

The CDR3 regions of human TCRbeta chains were subjected to immunosequencing. The authors' analysis ran thus. TCRs in the repertoires were compared against a reference library of SARS-CoV-2-specific TCRs that had been generated with the MIRA antigen-specificity platform. Breadth was defined as the fraction of unique TCRs that were SARS-CoV-2-associated, and depth was defined as the fraction of total T cells that were SARS-CoV-2-associated. Using the MIRA data, each spike-specific TCR was mapped to the spike region that the TCR reacts to and placed in a CD4 or CD8 class. Log10-transformed breadth and depth values were compared by one-way ANOVA with Sidak's multiple comparisons tests. Not all clones reach the TCRdb copy of this immuneACCESS table, which keeps in-frame sequences only. Checked studies attribute under half of the gap to unresolved V genes and leave the rest unexplained. D and trimming were read from the DNA, whereas the V and J calls and clone size are those reported in that table. In this sample the table shows about 100,000 clones, roughly 86% of which occur a single time. The top ten clonotypes cover 2.5% to 4% of the sample.

The receptor's source is an adult who received the MenACWY meningococcal vaccine as a control. The sample here was peripheral blood, taken 28 days after the second dose of the MenACWY control vaccine. The rearrangement combines TRBV28 with TRBJ2-3, with a weak D call of TRBD1 (6 bases match). The CDR3 protein: CASSSPSGTYTDTQYF. The nucleotide sequence is given as TGTGCCAGCAGTTCCCCATCCGGGACATACACAGATACGCAGTATTTT.